This T cell receptor beta chain was captured in a study of cytomegalovirus exposure and HLA in healthy donors. Healthy bone marrow donors made up the donor group. The PCR was carried out with 60 Vbeta primers and 13 Jbeta primers. Libraries were prepared by immunoSEQ multiplex PCR; TCRdb keeps only in-frame clonotypes and omits some of them. This sample yields 40,000 or so clones, of which around 69% are seen a single time; approximately 6.3% belongs to the top ten. The CDR3 has 14 amino acids. Germline CDR1 SGHTA, CDR2 FQGNSA. Trimming removed 6 bases at V and 6 bases at J, with 18 bases between. General study points: The authors later found TCR association rates varying by HLA locus, with DRB1 most and HLA-C fewest. According to a later analysis, donors in an Asian-associated ancestry cluster reportedly had fewer N-insertions than the 666-donor mean.

A remark on this clone: The antigen is not known.

V is TRBV7-2 and J is TRBJ2-7; D possibly corresponds to TRBD1 (7 bases). This clonotype was sampled from a man under 40 in good health and CMV-seronegative. Material: PBMCs. The CDR3 sequence is CASRPGGLGGEQYF. CDR3 bases: TGTGCCAGCAGACCAGGGGGTTTGGGGGGCGAGCAGTACTTC.